This T cell receptor (beta chain) is from a study of T cell changes during pregnancy in multiple sclerosis. Sequenced by immunoSEQ multiplex PCR; TCRdb stores in-frame clones only, minus some. The top ten hold 6% to 7% of the sample, which has tens of thousands of clones, more than 85% seen once. CDR3 length equals 14 residues. Germline CDR1 is SQVTM and CDR2 is ANQGSEA. The V and J ends lost 6 bases and 0 bases, in that order; junction bases with no gene match: 7. J is TRBJ1-1 and V is TRBV29-1, with 7 bases identical to TRBD1. The source material was CD8+ T cells from peripheral blood mononuclear cells, sampled in the third trimester of pregnancy. The receptor's source is a female donor with multiple sclerosis, enrolled in a pregnancy study. The CDR3 DNA follows: TGCAGCGTAGATAAGGGGGCAGTGAACACTGAAGCTTTCTTT. Translation: CSVDKGAVNTEAFF. The variable domain in full, with the rest retrieved from reference TRBV29-1 and TRBJ1-1, is SAVISQKPSRDICQRGTSLTIQCQVDSQVTMMFWYRQQPGQSLTLIATANQGSEATYESGFVIDKFPISRPNLTFSTLTVSNMSPEDSSIYLCSVDKGAVNTEAFFGQGTRLTVV.